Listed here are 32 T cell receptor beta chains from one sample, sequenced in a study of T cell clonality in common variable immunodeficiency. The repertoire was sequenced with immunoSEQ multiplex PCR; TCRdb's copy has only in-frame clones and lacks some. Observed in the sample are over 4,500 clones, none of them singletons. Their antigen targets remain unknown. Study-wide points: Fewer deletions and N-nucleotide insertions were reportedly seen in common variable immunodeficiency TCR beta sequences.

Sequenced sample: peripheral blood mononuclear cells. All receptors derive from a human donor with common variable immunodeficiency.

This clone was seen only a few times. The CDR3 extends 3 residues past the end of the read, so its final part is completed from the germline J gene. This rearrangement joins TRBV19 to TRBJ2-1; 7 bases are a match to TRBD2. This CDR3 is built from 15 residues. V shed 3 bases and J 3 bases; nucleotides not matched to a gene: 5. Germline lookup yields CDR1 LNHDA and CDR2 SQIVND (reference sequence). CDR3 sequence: CASSMLAAVYNEQFF. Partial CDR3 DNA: TGTGCCAGTAGTATGCTAGCGGCAGTCTACAATGAG.

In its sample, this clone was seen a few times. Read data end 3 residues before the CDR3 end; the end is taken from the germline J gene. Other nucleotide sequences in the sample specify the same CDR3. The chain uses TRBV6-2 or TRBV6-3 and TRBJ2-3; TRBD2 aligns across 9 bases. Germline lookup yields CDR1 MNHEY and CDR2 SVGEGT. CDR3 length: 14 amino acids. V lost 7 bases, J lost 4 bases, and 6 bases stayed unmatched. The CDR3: CASTNRTSADTQYF. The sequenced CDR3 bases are TGTGCCAGCACCAACAGGACTAGCGCAGATACG.

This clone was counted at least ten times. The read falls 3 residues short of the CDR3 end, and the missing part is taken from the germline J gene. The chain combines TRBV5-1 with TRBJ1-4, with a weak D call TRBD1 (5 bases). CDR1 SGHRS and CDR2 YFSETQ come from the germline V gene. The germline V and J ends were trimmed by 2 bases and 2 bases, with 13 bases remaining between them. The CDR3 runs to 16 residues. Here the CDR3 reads CASSFDERGTNEKLFF. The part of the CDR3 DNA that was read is TGCGCCAGCAGCTTCGATGAAAGGGGCACTAATGAAAAA.

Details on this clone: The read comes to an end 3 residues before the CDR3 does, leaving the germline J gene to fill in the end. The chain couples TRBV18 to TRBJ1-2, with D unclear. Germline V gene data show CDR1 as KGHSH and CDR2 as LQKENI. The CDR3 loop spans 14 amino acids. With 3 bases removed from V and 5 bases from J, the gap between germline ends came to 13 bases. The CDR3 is CASSPAQLVYGYTF. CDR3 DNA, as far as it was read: TGTGCCAGCTCACCGGCCCAGTTGGTTTATGGC.

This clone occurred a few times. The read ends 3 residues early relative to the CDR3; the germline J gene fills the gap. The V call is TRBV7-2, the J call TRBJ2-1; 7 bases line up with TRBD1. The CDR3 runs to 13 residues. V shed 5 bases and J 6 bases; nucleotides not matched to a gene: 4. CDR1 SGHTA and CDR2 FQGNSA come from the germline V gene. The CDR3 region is CASSPRGRNEQFF. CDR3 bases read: TGTGCCAGCAGCCCAAGGGGGCGCAATGAG.

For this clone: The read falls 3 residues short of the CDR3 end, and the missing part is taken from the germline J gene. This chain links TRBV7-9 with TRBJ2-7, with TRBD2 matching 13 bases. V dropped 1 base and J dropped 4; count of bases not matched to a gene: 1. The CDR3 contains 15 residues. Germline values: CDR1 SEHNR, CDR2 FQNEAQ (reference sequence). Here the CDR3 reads CASSLGTSGSYEQYF. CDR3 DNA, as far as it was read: TGTGCCAGCAGCTTAGGGACTAGCGGGAGTTACGAG.

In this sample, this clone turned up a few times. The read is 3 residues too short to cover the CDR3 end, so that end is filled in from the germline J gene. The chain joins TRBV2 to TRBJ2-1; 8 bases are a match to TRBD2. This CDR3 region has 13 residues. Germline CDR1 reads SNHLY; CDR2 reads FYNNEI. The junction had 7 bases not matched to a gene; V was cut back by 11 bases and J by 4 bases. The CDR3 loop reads CAGTSGFYNEQFF. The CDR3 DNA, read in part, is TGTGCCGGAACTAGCGGATTTTACAATGAG. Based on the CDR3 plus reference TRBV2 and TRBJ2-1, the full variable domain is EPEVTQTPSHQVTQMGQEVILRCVPISNHLYFYWYRQILGQKVEFLVSFYNNEISEKSEIFDDQFSVERPDGSNFTLKIRSTKLEDSAMYFCAGTSGFYNEQFFGPGTRLTVL.

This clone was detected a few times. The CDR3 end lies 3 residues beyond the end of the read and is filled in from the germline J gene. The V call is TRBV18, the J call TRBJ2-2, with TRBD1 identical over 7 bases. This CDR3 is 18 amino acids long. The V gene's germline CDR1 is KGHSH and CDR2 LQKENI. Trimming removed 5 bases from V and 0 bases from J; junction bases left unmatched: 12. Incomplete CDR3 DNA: TGTGCCAGCTCATTTTCCGGGACAGCCTATACGAACACCGGGGAG. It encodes CASSFSGTAYTNTGE. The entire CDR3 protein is CASSFSGTAYTNTGELFF.

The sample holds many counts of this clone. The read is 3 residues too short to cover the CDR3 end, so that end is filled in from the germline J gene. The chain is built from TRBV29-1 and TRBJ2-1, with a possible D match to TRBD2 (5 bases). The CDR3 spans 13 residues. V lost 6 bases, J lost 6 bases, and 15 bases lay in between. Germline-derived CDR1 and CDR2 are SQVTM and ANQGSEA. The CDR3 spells CSVHGVIGNEQFF. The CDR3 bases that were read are TGCAGCGTACACGGGGTAATAGGCAATGAG.

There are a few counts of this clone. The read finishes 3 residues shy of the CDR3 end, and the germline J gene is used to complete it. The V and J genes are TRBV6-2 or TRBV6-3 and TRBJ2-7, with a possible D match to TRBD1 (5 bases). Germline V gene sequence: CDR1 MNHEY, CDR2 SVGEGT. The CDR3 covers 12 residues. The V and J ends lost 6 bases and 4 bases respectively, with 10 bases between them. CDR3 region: CASRPDSYEQYF. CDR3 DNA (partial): TGTGCCAGCAGGCCAGACAGTTACGAG.

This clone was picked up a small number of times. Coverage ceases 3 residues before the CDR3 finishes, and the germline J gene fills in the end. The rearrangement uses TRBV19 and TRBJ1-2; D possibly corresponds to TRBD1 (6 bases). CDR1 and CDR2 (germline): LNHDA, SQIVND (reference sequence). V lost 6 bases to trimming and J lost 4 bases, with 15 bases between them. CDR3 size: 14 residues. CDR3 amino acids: CASRGTGPSYGYTF. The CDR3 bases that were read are TGTGCCAGTAGGGGAACAGGGCCTAGCTATGGC.

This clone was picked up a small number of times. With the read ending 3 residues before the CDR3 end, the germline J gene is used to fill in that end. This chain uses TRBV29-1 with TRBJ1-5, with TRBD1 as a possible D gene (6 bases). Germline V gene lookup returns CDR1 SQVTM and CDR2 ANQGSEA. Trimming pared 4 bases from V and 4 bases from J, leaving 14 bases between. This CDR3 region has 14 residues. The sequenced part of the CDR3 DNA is TGCAGCGTTGCGACAGGTAGAGTGAATCAGCCC. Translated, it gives CSVATGRVNQP. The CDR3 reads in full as CSVATGRVNQPQHF.

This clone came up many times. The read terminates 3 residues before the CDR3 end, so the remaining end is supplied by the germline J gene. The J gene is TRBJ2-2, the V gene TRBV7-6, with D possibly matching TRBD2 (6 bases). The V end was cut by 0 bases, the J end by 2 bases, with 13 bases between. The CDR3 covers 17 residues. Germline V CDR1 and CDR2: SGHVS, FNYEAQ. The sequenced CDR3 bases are TGTGCCAGCAGCTTAGCAGGAGGGGCCCTAAACACCGGGGAG. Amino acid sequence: CASSLAGGALNTGE. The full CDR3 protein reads CASSLAGGALNTGELFF.

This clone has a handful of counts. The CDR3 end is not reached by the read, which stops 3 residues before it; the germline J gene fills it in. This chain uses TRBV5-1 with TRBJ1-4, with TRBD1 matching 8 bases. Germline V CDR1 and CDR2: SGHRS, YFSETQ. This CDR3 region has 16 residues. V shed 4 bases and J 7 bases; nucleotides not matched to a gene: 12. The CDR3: CASSGGQGLRSEKLFF. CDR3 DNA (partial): TGCGCCAGCAGCGGAGGACAGGGCTTACGTAGTGAAAAA. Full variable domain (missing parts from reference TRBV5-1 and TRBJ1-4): KAGVTQTPRYLIKTRGQQVTLSCSPISGHRSVSWYQQTPGQGLQFLFEYFSETQRNKGNFPGRFSGRQFSNSRSEMNVSTLELGDSALYLCASSGGQGLRSEKLFFGSGTQLSVL.

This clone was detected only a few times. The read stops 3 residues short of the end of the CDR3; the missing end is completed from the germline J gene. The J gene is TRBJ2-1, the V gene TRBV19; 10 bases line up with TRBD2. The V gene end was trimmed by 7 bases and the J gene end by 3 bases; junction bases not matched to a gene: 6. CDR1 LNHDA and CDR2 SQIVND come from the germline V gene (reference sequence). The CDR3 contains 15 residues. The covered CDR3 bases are TGTGCCAGTAAGTCCCTAGCGGGAGTCTACAATGAG. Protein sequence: CASKSLAGVYNE. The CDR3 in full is CASKSLAGVYNEQFF.

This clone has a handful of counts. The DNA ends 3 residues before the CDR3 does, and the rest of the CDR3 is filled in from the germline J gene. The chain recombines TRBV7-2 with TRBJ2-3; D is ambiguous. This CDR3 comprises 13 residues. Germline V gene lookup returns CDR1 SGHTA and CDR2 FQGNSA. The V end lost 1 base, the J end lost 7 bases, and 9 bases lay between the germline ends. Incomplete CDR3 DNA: TGTGCCAGCAGCTTAGAACCTAGTTATACG. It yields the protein CASSLEPSYT. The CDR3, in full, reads CASSLEPSYTQYF.

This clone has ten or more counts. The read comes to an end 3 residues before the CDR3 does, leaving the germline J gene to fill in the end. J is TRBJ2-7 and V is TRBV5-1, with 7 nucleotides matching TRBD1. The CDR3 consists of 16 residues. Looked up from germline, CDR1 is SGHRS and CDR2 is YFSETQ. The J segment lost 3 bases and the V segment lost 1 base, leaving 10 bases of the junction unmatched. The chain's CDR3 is CASSLNSATGSYEQYF. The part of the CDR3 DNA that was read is TGCGCCAGCAGCTTGAATTCGGCGACAGGGAGCTACGAG.

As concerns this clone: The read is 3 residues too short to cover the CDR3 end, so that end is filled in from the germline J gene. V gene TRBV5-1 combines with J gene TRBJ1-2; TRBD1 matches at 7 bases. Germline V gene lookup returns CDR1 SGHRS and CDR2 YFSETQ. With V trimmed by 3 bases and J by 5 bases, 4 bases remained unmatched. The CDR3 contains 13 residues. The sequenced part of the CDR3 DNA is TGCGCCAGCAGCTCCGGACAGGAATATGGC. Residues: CASSSGQEYG. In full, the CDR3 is CASSSGQEYGYTF.

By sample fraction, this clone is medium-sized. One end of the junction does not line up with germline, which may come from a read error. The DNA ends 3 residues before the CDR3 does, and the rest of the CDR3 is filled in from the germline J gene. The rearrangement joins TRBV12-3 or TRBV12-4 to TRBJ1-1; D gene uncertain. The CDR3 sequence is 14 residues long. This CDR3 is CASRLVAGNTEAFF. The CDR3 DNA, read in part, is TGTGCCAGCAGATTAGTTGCAGGGAACACTGAA.

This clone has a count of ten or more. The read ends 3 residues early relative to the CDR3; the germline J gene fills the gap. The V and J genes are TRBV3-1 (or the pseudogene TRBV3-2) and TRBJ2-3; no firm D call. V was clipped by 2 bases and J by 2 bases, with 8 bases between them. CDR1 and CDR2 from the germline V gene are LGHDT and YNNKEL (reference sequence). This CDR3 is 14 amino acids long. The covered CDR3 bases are TGTGCCAGCAGCCAATTCCGCGCCACAGATACG. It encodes CASSQFRATDT. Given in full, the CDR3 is CASSQFRATDTQYF.

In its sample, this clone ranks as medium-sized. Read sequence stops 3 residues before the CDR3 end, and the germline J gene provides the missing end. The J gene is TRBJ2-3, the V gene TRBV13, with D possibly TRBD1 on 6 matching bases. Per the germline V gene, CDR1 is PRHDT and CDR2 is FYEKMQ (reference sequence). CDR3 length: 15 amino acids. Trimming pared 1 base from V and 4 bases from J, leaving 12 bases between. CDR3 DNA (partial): TGTGCCAGCAGCTTAGAGGGGGAGCGGCCAGATACG. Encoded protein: CASSLEGERPDT. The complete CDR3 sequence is CASSLEGERPDTQYF.

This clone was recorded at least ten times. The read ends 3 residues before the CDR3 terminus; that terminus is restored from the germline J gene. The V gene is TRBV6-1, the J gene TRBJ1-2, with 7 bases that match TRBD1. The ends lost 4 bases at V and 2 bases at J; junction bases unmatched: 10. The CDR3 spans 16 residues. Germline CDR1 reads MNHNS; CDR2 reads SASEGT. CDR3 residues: CASSVRDSRMNYGYTF. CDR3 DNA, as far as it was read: TGTGCCAGCAGTGTGAGGGACAGCAGGATGAACTATGGC.

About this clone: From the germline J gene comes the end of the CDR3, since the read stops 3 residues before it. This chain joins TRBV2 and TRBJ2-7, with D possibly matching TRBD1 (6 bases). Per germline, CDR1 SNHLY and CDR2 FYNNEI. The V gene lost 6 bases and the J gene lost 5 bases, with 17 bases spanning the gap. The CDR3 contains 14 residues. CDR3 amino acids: CASRPGSGVNEQYF. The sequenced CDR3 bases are TGTGCCAGCAGGCCGGGATCAGGGGTCAACGAG.

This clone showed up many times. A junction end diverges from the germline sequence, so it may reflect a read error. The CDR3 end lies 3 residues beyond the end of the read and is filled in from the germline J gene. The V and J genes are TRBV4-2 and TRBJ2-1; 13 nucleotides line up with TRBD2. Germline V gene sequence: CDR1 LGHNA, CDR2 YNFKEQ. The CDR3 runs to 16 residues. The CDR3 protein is CASSPGLAGVYNEQFF. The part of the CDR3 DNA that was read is TGCGCCAGCAGCCCTGGACTAGCGGGGGTCTACAATGAG.

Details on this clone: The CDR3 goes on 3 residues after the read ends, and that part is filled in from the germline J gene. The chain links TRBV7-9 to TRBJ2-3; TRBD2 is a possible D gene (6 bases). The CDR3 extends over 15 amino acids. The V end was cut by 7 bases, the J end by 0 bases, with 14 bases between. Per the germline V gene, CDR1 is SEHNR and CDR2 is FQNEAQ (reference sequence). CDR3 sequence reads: CASTPGGASTDTQYF. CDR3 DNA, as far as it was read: TGTGCCAGCACCCCCGGCGGGGCTAGCACAGATACG.

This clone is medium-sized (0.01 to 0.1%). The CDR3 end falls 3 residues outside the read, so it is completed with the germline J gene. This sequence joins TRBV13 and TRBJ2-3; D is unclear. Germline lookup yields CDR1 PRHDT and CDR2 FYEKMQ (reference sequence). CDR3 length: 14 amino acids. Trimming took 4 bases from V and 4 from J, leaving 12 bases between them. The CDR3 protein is CASSSHSEADTQYF. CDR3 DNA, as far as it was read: TGTGCCAGCAGCTCCCATTCAGAAGCAGATACG.

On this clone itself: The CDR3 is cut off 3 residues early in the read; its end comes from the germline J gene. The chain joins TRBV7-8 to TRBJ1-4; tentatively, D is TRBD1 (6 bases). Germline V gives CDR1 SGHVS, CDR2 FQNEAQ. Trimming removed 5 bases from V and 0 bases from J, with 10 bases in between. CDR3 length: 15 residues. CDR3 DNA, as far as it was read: TGTGCCAGCAGCCCCCGGGACACAACTAATGAAAAA. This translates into CASSPRDTTNEK. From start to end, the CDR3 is CASSPRDTTNEKLFF.

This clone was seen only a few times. The DNA read from the CDR3 is TGTGCCAGCAGCCAAATACAGGGTTTCCAAGAGACC. It is translated as CASSQIQGFQET. The full CDR3 reads CASSQIQGFQETQYF. The chain has TRBV7-2 and TRBJ2-5; TRBD1 is a possible D gene (6 bases). From the germline J gene comes the end of the CDR3, since the read stops 3 residues before it. V was clipped by 5 bases and J by 1 base, with 14 bases between them. This CDR3 has 15 amino acids. CDR1 and CDR2 (germline): SGHTA, FQGNSA. The full variable domain, completed using reference TRBV7-2 and TRBJ2-5, is GAGVSQSPSNKVTEKGKDVELRCDPISGHTALYWYRQSLGQGLEFLIYFQGNSAPDKSGLPSDRFSAERTGGSVSTLTIQRTQQEDSAVYLCASSQIQGFQETQYFGPGTRLLVL.

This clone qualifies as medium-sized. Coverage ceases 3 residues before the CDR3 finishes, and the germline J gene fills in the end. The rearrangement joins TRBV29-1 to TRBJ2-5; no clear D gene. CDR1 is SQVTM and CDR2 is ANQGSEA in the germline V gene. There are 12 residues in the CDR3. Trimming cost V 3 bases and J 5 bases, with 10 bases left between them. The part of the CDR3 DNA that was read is TGCAGCGTTGAGAAATCAAGGGAGACC. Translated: CSVEKSRET. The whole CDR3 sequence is CSVEKSRETQYF.

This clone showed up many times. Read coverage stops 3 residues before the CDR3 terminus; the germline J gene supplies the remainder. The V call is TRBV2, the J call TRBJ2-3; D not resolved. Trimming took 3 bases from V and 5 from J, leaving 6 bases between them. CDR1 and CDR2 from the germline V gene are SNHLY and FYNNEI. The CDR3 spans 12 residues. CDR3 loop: CASSDSKDTQYF. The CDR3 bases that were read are TGTGCCAGCAGTGACTCTAAAGATACG.

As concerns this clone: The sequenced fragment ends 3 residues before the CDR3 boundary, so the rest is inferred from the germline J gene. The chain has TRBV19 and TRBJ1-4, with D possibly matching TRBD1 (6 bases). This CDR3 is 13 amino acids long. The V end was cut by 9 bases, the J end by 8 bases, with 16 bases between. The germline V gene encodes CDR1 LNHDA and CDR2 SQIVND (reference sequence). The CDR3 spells CASHTMRGEKLFF. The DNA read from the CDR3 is TGTGCCAGCCACACTATGAGGGGGGAAAAA. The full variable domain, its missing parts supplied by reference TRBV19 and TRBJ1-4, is DGGITQSPKYLFRKEGQNVTLSCEQNLNHDAMYWYRQDPGQGLRLIYYSQIVNDFQKGDIAEGYSVSREKKESFPLTVTSAQKNPTAFYLCASHTMRGEKLFFGSGTQLSVL.

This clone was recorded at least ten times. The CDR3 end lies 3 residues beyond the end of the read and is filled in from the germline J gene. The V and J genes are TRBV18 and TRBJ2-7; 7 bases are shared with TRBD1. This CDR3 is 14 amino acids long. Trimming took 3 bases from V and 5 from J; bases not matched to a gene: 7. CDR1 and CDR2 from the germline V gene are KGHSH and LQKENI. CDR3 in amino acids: CASSPTGTLHEQYF. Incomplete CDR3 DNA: TGTGCCAGCTCACCGACAGGGACGCTCCACGAG.